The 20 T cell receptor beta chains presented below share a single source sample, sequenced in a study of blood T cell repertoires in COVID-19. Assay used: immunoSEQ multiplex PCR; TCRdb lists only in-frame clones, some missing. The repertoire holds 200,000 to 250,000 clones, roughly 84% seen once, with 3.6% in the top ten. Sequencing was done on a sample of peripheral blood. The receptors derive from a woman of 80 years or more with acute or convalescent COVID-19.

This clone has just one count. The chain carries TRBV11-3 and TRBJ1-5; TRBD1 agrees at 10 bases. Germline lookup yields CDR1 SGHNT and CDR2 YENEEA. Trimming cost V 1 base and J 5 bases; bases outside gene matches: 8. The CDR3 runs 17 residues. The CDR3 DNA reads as TGTGCCAGCAGCTTAGTACCGACAGGGGGCGGGGATCAGCCCCAGCATTTT. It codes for CASSLVPTGGGDQPQHF.

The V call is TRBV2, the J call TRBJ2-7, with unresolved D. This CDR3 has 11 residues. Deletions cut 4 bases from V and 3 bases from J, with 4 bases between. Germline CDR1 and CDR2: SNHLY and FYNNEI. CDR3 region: CASSVFYEQYF. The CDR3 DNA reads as TGTGCCAGCAGTGTCTTCTACGAGCAGTACTTC.

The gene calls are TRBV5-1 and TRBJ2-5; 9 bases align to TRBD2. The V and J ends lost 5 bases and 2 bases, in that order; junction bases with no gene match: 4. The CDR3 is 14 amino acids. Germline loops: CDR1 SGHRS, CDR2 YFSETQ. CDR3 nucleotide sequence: TGCGCCAGCAGTTCGACTAGCGGACAAGAGACCCAGTACTTC. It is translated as CASSSTSGQETQYF.

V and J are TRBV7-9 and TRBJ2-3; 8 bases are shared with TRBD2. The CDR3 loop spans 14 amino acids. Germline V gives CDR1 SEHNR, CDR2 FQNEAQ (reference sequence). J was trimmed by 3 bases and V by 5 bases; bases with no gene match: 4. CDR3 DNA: TGTGCCAGCAGCAGGGGACTAGAGACAGATACGCAGTATTTT. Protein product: CASSRGLETDTQYF.

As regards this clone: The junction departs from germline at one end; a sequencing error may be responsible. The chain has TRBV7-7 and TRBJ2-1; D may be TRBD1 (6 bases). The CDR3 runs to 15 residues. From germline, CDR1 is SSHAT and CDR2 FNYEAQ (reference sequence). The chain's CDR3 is CASSLTGLSVGEQFF. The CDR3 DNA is TGTGCTAGCAGCTTAACAGGGTTATCCGTGGGTGAGCAGTTCTTC.

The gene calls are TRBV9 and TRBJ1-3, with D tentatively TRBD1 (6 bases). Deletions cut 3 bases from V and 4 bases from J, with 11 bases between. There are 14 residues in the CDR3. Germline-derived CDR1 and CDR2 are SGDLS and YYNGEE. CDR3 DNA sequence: TGTGCCAGCAGCGCTGGGGGCTCCGGAAACACCATATATTTT. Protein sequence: CASSAGGSGNTIYF.

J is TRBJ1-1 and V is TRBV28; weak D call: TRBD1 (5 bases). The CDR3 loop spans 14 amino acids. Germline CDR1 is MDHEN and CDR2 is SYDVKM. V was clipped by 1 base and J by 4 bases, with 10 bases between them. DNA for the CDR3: TGTGCCAGCAGTTTATCGGGGGAGCCCACTGAAGCTTTCTTT. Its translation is CASSLSGEPTEAFF. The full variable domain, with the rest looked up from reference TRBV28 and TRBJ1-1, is DVKVTQSSRYLVKRTGEKVFLECVQDMDHENMFWYRQDPGLGLRLIYFSYDVKMKEKGDIPEGYSVSREKKERFSLILESASTNQTSMYLCASSLSGEPTEAFFGQGTRLTVV.

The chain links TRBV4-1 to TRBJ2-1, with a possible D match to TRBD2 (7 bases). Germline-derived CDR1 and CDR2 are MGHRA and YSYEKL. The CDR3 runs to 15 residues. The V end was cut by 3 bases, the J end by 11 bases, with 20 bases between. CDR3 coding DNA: TGCGCCAGCAGCCAGGGGGGGGGCCCAGAAAGGAAGCAGTTCTTC. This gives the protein CASSQGGGPERKQFF.

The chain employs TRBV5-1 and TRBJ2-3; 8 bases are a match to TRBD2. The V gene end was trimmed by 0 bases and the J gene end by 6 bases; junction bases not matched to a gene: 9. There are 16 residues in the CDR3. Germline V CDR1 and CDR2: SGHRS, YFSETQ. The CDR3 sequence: CASSLGRGAIYDTQYF. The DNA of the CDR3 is TGCGCCAGCAGCTTGGGGCGGGGGGCCATCTACGATACGCAGTATTTT. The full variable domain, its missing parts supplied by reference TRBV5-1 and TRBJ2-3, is KAGVTQTPRYLIKTRGQQVTLSCSPISGHRSVSWYQQTPGQGLQFLFEYFSETQRNKGNFPGRFSGRQFSNSRSEMNVSTLELGDSALYLCASSLGRGAIYDTQYFGPGTRLTVL.

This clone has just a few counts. DNA of the CDR3: TGTGCCAGTCGAACAAGGGGGAGCACAGATACGCAGTATTTT. It is translated as CASRTRGSTDTQYF. The chain has TRBV19 and TRBJ2-3; D may be TRBD1 (6 bases). The V end lost 8 bases, the J end lost 0 bases, and 12 bases lay between the germline ends. The length of the CDR3 is 14 residues. Germline V lookup: CDR1 LNHDA, CDR2 SQIVND (reference sequence).

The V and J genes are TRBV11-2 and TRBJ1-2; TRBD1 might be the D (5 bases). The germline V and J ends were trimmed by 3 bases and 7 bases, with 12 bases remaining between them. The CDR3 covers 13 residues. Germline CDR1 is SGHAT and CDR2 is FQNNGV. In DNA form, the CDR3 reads TGTGCCAGCAGCTTGGGGGGAAGGGGTGGCTACACCTTC. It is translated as CASSLGGRGGYTF.

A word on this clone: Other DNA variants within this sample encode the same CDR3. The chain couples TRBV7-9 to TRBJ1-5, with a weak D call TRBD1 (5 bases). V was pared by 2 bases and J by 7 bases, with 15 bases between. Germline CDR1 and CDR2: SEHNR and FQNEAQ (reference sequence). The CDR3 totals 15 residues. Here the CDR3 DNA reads TGTGCCAGCAGCTTATTCACGACGGGGGGGCAGCCCCAGCATTTT. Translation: CASSLFTTGGQPQHF.

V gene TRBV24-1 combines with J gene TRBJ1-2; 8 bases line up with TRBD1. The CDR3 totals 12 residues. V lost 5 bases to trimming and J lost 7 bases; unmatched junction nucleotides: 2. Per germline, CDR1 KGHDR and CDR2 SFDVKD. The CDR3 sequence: CATSATGGGYTF. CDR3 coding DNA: TGTGCCACCAGTGCTACAGGGGGTGGCTACACCTTC.

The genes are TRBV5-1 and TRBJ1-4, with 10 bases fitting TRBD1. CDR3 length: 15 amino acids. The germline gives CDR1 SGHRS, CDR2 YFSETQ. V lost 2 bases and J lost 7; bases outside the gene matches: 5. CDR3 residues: CASSFGGQGGEKLFF. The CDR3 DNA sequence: TGCGCCAGCAGCTTCGGTGGACAGGGGGGTGAAAAACTGTTTTTT.

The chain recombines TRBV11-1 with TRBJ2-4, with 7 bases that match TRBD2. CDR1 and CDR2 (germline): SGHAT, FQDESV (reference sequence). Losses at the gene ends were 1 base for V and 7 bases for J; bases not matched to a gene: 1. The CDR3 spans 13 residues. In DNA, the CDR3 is TGTGCCAGCAGCTTAGGGACTAGGAACATTCAGTACTTC. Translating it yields CASSLGTRNIQYF.

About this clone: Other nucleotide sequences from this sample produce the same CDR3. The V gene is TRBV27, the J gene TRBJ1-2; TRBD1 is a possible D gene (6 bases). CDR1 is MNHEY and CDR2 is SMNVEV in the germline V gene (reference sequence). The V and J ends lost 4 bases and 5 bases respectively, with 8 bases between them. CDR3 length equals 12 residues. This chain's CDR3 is CASSSQGYGYTF. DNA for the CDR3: TGTGCCAGCAGTTCCCAGGGGTATGGCTACACCTTC.

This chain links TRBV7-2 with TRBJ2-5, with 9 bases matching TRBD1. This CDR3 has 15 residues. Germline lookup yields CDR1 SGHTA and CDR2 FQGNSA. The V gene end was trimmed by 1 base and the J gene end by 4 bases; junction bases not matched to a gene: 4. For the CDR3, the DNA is TGTGCCAGCAGCTTAGTACAGGGGGCCGGAGAGACCCAGTACTTC. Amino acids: CASSLVQGAGETQYF.

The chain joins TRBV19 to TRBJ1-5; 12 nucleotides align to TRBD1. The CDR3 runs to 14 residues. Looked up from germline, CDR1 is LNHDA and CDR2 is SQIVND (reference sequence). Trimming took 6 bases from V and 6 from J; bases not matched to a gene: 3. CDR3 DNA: TGTGCCAGTAGCGGGACAGGGGGCTTTCAGCCCCAGCATTTT. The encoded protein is CASSGTGGFQPQHF.

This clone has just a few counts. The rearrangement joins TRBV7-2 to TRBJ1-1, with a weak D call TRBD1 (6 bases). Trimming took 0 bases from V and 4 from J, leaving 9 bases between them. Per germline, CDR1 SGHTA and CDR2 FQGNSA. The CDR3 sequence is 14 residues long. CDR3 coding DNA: TGTGCCAGCAGCTTAGCCAGGGGCCTCACTGAAGCTTTCTTT. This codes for CASSLARGLTEAFF.

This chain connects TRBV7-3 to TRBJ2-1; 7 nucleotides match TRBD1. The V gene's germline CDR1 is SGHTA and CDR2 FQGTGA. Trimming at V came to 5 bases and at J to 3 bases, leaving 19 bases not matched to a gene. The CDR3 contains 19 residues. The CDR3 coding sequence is TGTGCCAGCAGCCCGACAGGGTCCAGATGCCTTTGGGACTACAATGAGCAGTTCTTC. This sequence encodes CASSPTGSRCLWDYNEQFF.